What follows describes a single T cell receptor (beta chain). These donors, healthy bone marrow donors, were studied. The source of the sample is a study of cytomegalovirus exposure and HLA in healthy donors. The CDR3 is 15 residues long. CDR1 is MNHNS and CDR2 is SASEGT in the germline V gene. Trimming took 6 bases from V and 7 from J; bases not matched to a gene: 4. The PCR used 60 Vbeta and 13 Jbeta primers. The table came from immunoSEQ multiplex PCR; TCRdb's copy has only in-frame clones and leaves some out. In the table there are 97,000 or so clones, roughly three quarters of which are singletons.

The chain is built from TRBV6-1 and TRBJ2-1; 15 bases map to TRBD2. This sequence originates from a male donor in good health and CMV-seropositive. The sample was PBMCs. CDR3 residues: CASRPGLAGGNEQFF. DNA of the CDR3: TGTGCCAGCAGACCGGGACTAGCGGGAGGTAATGAGCAGTTCTTC.